One sample yielded the 19 T cell receptor beta chains listed below, sequenced in a study of shared clonotypes between healthy human individuals. Here immunoSEQ multiplex PCR was the method, and the copy in TCRdb shows in-frame clones only, minus some. The table includes over a million clones, about 80% detected once. The sequencing sample was made of memory CD4+ T cells sorted from blood. The subset: CD45RA-negative fraction. These receptor sequences come from a man aged 18 to 30 in good health.

The V gene is TRBV6-5, the J gene TRBJ2-2; no reliable D call. Germline V lookup: CDR1 MNHEY, CDR2 SVGAGI. This CDR3 spans 15 amino acids. V was cut by 3 bases and J by 4 bases, with 12 bases left in between. The CDR3 sequence is CASSYFSGRTGELFF. The CDR3 nucleotides are TGTGCCAGCAGTTATTTTTCAGGTCGCACCGGGGAGCTGTTTTTT.

The chain combines TRBV28 with TRBJ1-2; 9 bases fit TRBD1. Germline-derived CDR1 and CDR2 are MDHEN and SYDVKM. The CDR3 length is 15 residues. After removal of 6 bases from V and 4 bases from J, the junction contained 9 bases not matched to a gene. As DNA, the CDR3 is TGTGCCAGCAGCCTCCCTGGGACAGGGAGCTATGGCTACACCTTC. Protein sequence: CASSLPGTGSYGYTF.

The gene calls are TRBV19 and TRBJ1-4; 8 bases line up with TRBD1. The CDR3 length is 14 residues. Germline V gene sequence: CDR1 LNHDA, CDR2 SQIVND (reference sequence). V was pared by 9 bases and J by 8 bases, with 11 bases of the junction left unmatched. In nucleotides, the CDR3 is TGTGCCAGCGCCCACAGGGGGTTAAGCGAAAAACTGTTTTTT. Residues: CASAHRGLSEKLFF.

V is TRBV29-1 and J is TRBJ2-7, with 7 bases matching TRBD1. Germline CDR1 reads SQVTM; CDR2 reads ANQGSEA. This CDR3 spans 12 amino acids. V lost 4 bases, J lost 5 bases, and 5 bases stayed unmatched. For the CDR3, the DNA is TGCAGCGTTGGACAGGGAAGGGACGAGCAGTACTTC. It translates to CSVGQGRDEQYF.

This clone was seen just once. The sample has other DNA sequences that encode this CDR3 too. The rearrangement joins TRBV28 to TRBJ1-2; D might be TRBD1 (6 bases). The CDR3 is 12 amino acids. From germline, CDR1 is MDHEN and CDR2 SYDVKM. Trimming pared 6 bases from V and 5 bases from J, leaving 10 bases between. The CDR3 sequence is CASRTGSYGYTF. CDR3 sequence (DNA): TGTGCCAGCAGGACAGGATCATATGGCTACACCTTC.

To note about this clone: Other DNA sequences within the sample encode an identical CDR3. The chain is built from TRBV4-3 and TRBJ1-3, with a possible D match to TRBD1 (5 bases). The CDR3 has 15 residues. Trimming took 0 bases from V and 1 from J, leaving 7 bases between them. The germline V gene encodes CDR1 LGHNA and CDR2 YSLEER. CDR3 region: CASSQDWGSGNTIYF. CDR3 bases: TGCGCCAGCAGCCAAGATTGGGGGTCTGGAAACACCATATATTTT.

This clone was seen a few times. The chain joins TRBV18 to TRBJ2-6, with a weak D call TRBD2 (7 bases). V lost 3 bases and J lost 2, with 11 bases in between. This CDR3 is built from 16 residues. In germline, CDR1 is KGHSH, CDR2 LQKENI. The DNA for the CDR3 is TGTGCCAGCTCACCCGAGGGGGGGGCTGGGGCCAACGTCCTGACTTTC. This codes for CASSPEGGAGANVLTF. Using reference TRBV18 and TRBJ2-6 for the parts outside the CDR3, the full variable domain is NAGVMQNPRHLVRRRGQEARLRCSPMKGHSHVYWYRQLPEEGLKFMVYLQKENIIDESGMPKERFSAEFPKEGPSILRIQQVVRGDSAAYFCASSPEGGAGANVLTFGAGSRLTVL.

This clone came up a few times. The chain has TRBV2 and TRBJ1-4; D is possibly TRBD1 (5 bases). This CDR3 spans 15 amino acids. Looked up from germline, CDR1 is SNHLY and CDR2 is FYNNEI. V dropped 5 bases and J dropped 6 bases, with 16 bases sitting between them. The chain's CDR3 is CASSPPSGRDEKLFF. The DNA of the CDR3 is TGTGCCAGCAGTCCTCCATCAGGGAGGGATGAAAAACTGTTTTTT. Together with reference TRBV2 and TRBJ1-4, the CDR3 gives the full variable domain: EPEVTQTPSHQVTQMGQEVILRCVPISNHLYFYWYRQILGQKVEFLVSFYNNEISEKSEIFDDQFSVERPDGSNFTLKIRSTKLEDSAMYFCASSPPSGRDEKLFFGSGTQLSVL.

This clone was counted once. The chain has TRBV4-1 and TRBJ2-1; 11 nucleotides line up with TRBD2. Germline CDR1 and CDR2: MGHRA and YSYEKL. The CDR3 contains 15 residues. With 0 bases clipped from V and 15 bases from J, the junction kept 10 bases outside the gene matches. DNA for the CDR3: TGCGCCAGCAGCCAAGAAGGGATAGCGGGGGGGCCTCGGTTCTTC. Its translation: CASSQEGIAGGPRFF.

The V call is TRBV28, the J call TRBJ2-5, with D unclear. The germline V gene has CDR1 MDHEN and CDR2 SYDVKM. The V gene lost 7 bases and the J gene lost 2 bases, with 14 bases spanning the gap. The length of the CDR3 is 14 residues. CDR3 loop: CASKSGRTQETQYF. DNA of the CDR3: TGTGCCAGCAAATCCGGCCGGACGCAAGAGACCCAGTACTTC.

The CDR3 protein is CASSQTGEAYNEQFF. The CDR3 DNA follows: TGCGCCAGCAGCCAAACAGGGGAGGCCTACAATGAGCAGTTCTTC. The chain links TRBV4-1 to TRBJ2-1; tentatively, D is TRBD1 (7 bases). The CDR3 sequence is 15 residues long. Germline V gives CDR1 MGHRA, CDR2 YSYEKL. The V end was cut by 2 bases, the J end by 2 bases, with 10 bases between.

Turning to this clone: Distinct nucleotide sequences in the sample also encode this CDR3. This sequence joins TRBV7-9 and TRBJ2-7; D unresolved. Trimming took 5 bases from V and 3 from J, leaving 8 bases between them. Per the germline V gene, CDR1 is SEHNR and CDR2 is FQNEAQ (reference sequence). The CDR3 length is 12 residues. The DNA for the CDR3 is TGTGCCAGCAGCCTACTCAACTACGAGCAGTACTTC. It is translated as CASSLLNYEQYF.

The chain links TRBV6-1 to TRBJ1-4; 10 nucleotides line up with TRBD1. In germline, CDR1 is MNHNS, CDR2 SASEGT. The CDR3 has 15 residues. With V trimmed by 4 bases and J by 8 bases, 7 bases remained unmatched. This CDR3 is CASSGWTGGGEKLFF. The CDR3, as DNA: TGTGCCAGCAGTGGGTGGACAGGGGGAGGCGAAAAACTGTTTTTT.

This sequence joins TRBV27 and TRBJ1-1; the D gene is possibly TRBD1 (5 bases). The V end lost 2 bases, the J end lost 4 bases, and 14 bases lay between the germline ends. Looked up from germline, CDR1 is MNHEY and CDR2 is SMNVEV (reference sequence). There are 15 residues in the CDR3. The CDR3 region has the DNA TGTGCCAGCAGTTTAGGAGGGGCGGGGGGCACTGAAGCTTTCTTT. Its translation is CASSLGGAGGTEAFF.

The rearrangement uses TRBV7-9 and TRBJ1-6; D is perhaps TRBD1 (6 bases). The length of the CDR3 is 15 residues. The ends were cut back, 3 bases at V and 6 bases at J, with 12 bases in the middle. Germline V CDR1 and CDR2: SEHNR, FQNEAQ (reference sequence). As DNA, the CDR3 is TGTGCCAGCAGCTTTCAAGGACAGTTTAATTCACCCCTCCACTTT. Translating it yields CASSFQGQFNSPLHF. The whole variable domain, filled in from reference TRBV7-9 and TRBJ1-6, reads DTGVSQNPRHKITKRGQNVTFRCDPISEHNRLYWYRQTLGQGPEFLTYFQNEAQLEKSRLLSDRFSAERPKGSFSTLEIQRTEQGDSAMYLCASSFQGQFNSPLHFGNGTRLTVT.

Concerning this clone itself: This sample also contains other DNA sequences that code for the same CDR3. This chain joins TRBV4-3 and TRBJ2-1, with D unresolved. Per germline, CDR1 LGHNA and CDR2 YSLEER. The CDR3 totals 15 residues. V shed 1 base and J shed 0 bases, with 7 bases lying between them. The CDR3 loop is CASSQAVSSYNEQFF. The CDR3 DNA reads as TGCGCCAGCAGCCAAGCCGTTAGCTCCTACAATGAGCAGTTCTTC.

This clone has a count of ten or more. This chain joins TRBV6-1 and TRBJ1-4; D unclear. The germline CDR1 and CDR2 sequences are MNHNS and SASEGT. The CDR3 contains 12 residues. V lost 6 bases, J lost 8 bases, and 10 bases lay in between. The CDR3: CASRLLGEKLFF. DNA of the CDR3: TGTGCCAGCAGACTTTTAGGGGAAAAACTGTTTTTT.

This clone was picked up a small number of times. The rearrangement uses TRBV5-5 and TRBJ1-1; D is unclear. Per germline, CDR1 SGHKS and CDR2 YYEKEE (reference sequence). With 4 bases removed from V and 1 base from J, the gap between germline ends came to 14 bases. CDR3 length equals 15 residues. The DNA of the CDR3 is TGTGCCAGCAGCGACCCCCTCAGCAGGAACACTGAAGCTTTCTTT. Its protein is CASSDPLSRNTEAFF. Complete variable domain (other parts from reference TRBV5-5 and TRBJ1-1): DAGVTQSPTHLIKTRGQQVTLRCSPISGHKSVSWYQQVLGQGPQFIFQYYEKEERGRGNFPDRFSARQFPNYSSELNVNALLLGDSALYLCASSDPLSRNTEAFFGQGTRLTVV.

This sequence joins TRBV7-9 and TRBJ2-7; TRBD1 matches 10 bases. The V and J ends lost 7 bases and 2 bases, in that order; junction bases with no gene match: 5. The CDR3 totals 14 residues. CDR1 and CDR2 (germline): SEHNR, FQNEAQ (reference sequence). CDR3 DNA: TGTGCCAGCACCCCCGGACAGGGGGCCTACGAGCAGTACTTC. Translating it yields CASTPGQGAYEQYF.